This TCR beta chain derives from a study of CD8 T cells in ankylosing spondylitis. The CDR3 totals 16 residues. The germline gives CDR1 SGDLS, CDR2 YYNGEE. V lost 3 bases and J lost 0, with 12 bases in between. MiXCR, run by TCRdb on the 5' RACE reads, gives a single entry per CDR3 protein. The sample yields some 200,000 distinct CDR3 sequences, 15% to 20% seen once. V gene TRBV9 combines with J gene TRBJ1-4; no reliable D call. Sequenced material: blood, either unsorted or a sorted T cell fraction (not recorded which). The sequence was obtained from a male donor between 5 and 29 years old with ankylosing spondylitis or in good health (not recorded which). The CDR3 protein is CASSDHKDATNEKLFF. Here the CDR3 DNA reads TGTGCCAGCAGCGACCATAAAGACGCAACTAATGAAAAACTGTTTTTT.